This T cell receptor beta chain was sequenced for a study of vaccination effects on CD4 cells after COVID-19. The germline V gene encodes CDR1 LGHNT and CDR2 FRNRAP. The CDR3 runs to 13 residues. V lost 1 base to trimming and J lost 5 bases, with 8 bases between them. The table came from immunoSEQ multiplex PCR; TCRdb's copy has only in-frame clones and leaves some out. The sample has 55,000 to 70,000 clones; 75% to 85% are singletons. Antigen-specific CD4+ T cells were expanded (with viral peptide pools) by the ViraFEST assay ahead of sequencing. With nine to eleven days of culture completed, CD4+ T cells were isolated. Each well held 1.5 million to 2.5 million PBMC cultured with roughly 10 ug/ml peptides and about 10 IU/ml IL-2. A word on this clone: Its antigen is currently unknown.

The genes are TRBV12-5 and TRBJ1-1; D is unclear. This sequence originates from a human donor who received a COVID-19 vaccine. The sequencing used CD4+ T cells from PBMCs cultured with HCoV-229E spike peptides, collected before COVID-19 vaccination. The CDR3 here is CASGLESGTEAFF. In DNA, the CDR3 is TGTGCTAGTGGTTTGGAGTCCGGAACTGAAGCTTTCTTT.